This T cell receptor (beta chain) was profiled in a study of T cells in Graves' hyperthyroidism and ophthalmopathy. Study-wide context: Staff took peripheral blood when the initial diagnosis was made, before any treatment began.

Exclusion criteria comprised uncontrolled infection, other autoimmune disease, pregnancy or lactation. PBMCs were obtained from 10 ml fresh peripheral blood. There were TCR beta CDR3 regions amplified from RNA transcripts. An initial round of RT-PCR targeting the TCR CDR3 relied on the HTBI primer set. TCRdb re-analysed the multiplex PCR reads in MiXCR, keeping a single row per CDR3 protein. Of approximately 560,000 distinct CDR3 sequences listed, 15% to 19% were seen once; the top ten hold under 8%. Overall study findings and caveats: Ophthalmopathy, which appeared later, was predicted by the model a median roughly 6.6 months before onset.

The CDR3 is made up of 12 amino acids. Deletions cut 3 bases from V and 0 bases from J, with 6 bases between. Looked up from germline, CDR1 is SQVTM and CDR2 is ANQGSEA. Ten or more counts support this clonotype. Its specificity is unknown. Sequencing was performed on blood. This TCR derives from a woman under 40 with Graves' hyperthyroidism. The chain employs TRBV29-1 and TRBJ2-7; TRBD1 is a possible D gene (5 bases). In DNA form, the CDR3 reads TGCAGCGTTGAGACAGACTCCTACGAGCAGTACTTC. Protein: CSVETDSYEQYF.